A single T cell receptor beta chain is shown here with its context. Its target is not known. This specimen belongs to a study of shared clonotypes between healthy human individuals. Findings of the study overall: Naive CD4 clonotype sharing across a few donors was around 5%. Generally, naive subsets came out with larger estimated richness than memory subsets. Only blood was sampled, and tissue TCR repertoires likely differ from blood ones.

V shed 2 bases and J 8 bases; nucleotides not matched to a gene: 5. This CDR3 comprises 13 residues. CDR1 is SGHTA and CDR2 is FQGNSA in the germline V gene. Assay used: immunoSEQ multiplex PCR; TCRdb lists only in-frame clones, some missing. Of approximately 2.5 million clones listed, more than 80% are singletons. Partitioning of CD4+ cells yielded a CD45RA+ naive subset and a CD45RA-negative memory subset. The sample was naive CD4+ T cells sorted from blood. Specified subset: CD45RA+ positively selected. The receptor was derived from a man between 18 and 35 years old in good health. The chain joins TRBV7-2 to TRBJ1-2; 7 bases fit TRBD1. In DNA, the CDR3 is TGTGCCAGCAGCTTAAAACAGGGGCGAGGCTACACCTTC. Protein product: CASSLKQGRGYTF. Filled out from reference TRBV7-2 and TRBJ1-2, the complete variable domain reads GAGVSQSPSNKVTEKGKDVELRCDPISGHTALYWYRQSLGQGLEFLIYFQGNSAPDKSGLPSDRFSAERTGGSVSTLTIQRTQQEDSAVYLCASSLKQGRGYTFGSGTRLTVV.